A single sample is the source of the 4 T cell receptor beta chains below, sequenced in a study of T cells after yellow fever vaccination. TCRdb independently ran MiXCR on the 5' RACE reads; one entry per CDR3 protein. The data hold some 300,000 distinct CDR3 sequences, with about 10% observed a single time. The input for sequencing was CD4+ T cells sorted from PBMCs, taken 45 days after the yellow fever booster vaccination. These receptors were collected from a man aged 18 to 30 who received the YFV17D yellow fever vaccine.

In this sample, this clonotype turned up a few times. The rearrangement uses TRBV10-3 and TRBJ2-7; D gene uncertain. The germline V and J ends were trimmed by 6 bases and 4 bases, with 10 bases remaining between them. The CDR3 sequence is 12 residues long. Germline V gene lookup returns CDR1 ENHRY and CDR2 SYGVKD. DNA of the CDR3: TGTGCCATCAGCACGGCAGGATACGAGCAGTACGTC. Translated: CAISTAGYEQYV.

V usage is TRBV25-1 and J usage is TRBJ1-4, with a tentative D call TRBD1 (6 bases). Germline V CDR1 and CDR2: MGHDK, SYGVNS. The CDR3 is 13 residues long. Trimming stripped 6 bases from V and 5 bases from J, with 10 bases between. The CDR3 DNA reads TGTGCCAGCAGGGACAGAGGCAATGAAAAACTGTTTTTT. Its translation: CASRDRGNEKLFF.

This clonotype showed up just a few times. The chain uses TRBV3-1 and TRBJ2-7, with TRBD1 matching over 9 bases. The CDR3 runs to 18 residues. Germline CDR1 LGHDT, CDR2 YNNKEL (reference sequence). The V and J ends lost 0 bases and 9 bases, in that order; junction bases with no gene match: 18. As DNA, the CDR3 is TGTGCCAGCAGCCAAGAGCGAGGAGGACAGGGGCGTCCTAGAGGGCAGTACTTC. Translation: CASSQERGGQGRPRGQYF.

This clonotype came up a few times. No DNA is shown, since the ends of the CDR3 on it are uncertain; the CDR3 is the one TCRdb lists. CDR3 sequence: CASSQVRHNEQFFGKDEQFF. The chain links TRBV4-3 to TRBJ2-1. The CDR3 region is 20 residues in length, termini included. Germline loops: CDR1 LGHNA, CDR2 YSLEER.